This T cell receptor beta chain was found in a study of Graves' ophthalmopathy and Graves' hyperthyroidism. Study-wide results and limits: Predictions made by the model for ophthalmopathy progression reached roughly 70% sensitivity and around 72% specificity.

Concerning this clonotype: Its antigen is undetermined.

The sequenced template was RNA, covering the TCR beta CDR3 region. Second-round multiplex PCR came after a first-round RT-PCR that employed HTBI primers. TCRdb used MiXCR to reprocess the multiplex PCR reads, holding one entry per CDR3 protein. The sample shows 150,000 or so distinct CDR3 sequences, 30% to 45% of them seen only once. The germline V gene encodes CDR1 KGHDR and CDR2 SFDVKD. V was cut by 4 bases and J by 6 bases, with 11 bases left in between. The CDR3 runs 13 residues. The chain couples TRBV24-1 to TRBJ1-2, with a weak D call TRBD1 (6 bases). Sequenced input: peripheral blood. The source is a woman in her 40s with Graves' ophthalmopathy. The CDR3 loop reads CATSDRTEHGYTF. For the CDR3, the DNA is TGTGCCACCAGTGACCGGACAGAACATGGCTACACCTTC.